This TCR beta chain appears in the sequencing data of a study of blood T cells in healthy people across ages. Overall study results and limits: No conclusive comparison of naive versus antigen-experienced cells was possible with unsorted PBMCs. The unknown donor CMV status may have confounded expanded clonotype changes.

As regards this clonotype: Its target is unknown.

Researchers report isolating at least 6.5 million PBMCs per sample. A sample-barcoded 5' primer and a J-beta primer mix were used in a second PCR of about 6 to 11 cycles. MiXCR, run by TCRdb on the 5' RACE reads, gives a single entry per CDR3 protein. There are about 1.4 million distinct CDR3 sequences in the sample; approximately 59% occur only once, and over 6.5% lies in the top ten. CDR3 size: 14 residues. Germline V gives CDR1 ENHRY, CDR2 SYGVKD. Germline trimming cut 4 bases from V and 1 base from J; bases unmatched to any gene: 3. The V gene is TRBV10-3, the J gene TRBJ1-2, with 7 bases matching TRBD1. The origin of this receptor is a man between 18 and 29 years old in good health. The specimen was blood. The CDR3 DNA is TGTGCCATCAGTGGAGGGGGCAGTAACTATGGCTACACCTTC. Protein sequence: CAISGGGSNYGYTF.